These 27 T cell receptor beta chains originate from one sample sequenced in a study of shared clonotypes between healthy human individuals. Only CD45RO-negative cells positively selected for CCR7 counted as naive CD8 cells, so terminally differentiated effector memory CD45RA+ cells were excluded. The repertoire was sequenced with immunoSEQ multiplex PCR; TCRdb's copy has only in-frame clones and lacks some. Among under 2,000,000 clones listed, less than 95% were seen once. Material: naive CD8+ T cells sorted from blood. Every receptor here comes from a man younger than 30 in good health.

The table lists this clone with a count of one. The chain recombines TRBV29-1 with TRBJ2-1, with unresolved D. The germline V gene encodes CDR1 SQVTM and CDR2 ANQGSEA. The V and J ends lost 1 base and 10 bases respectively, with 11 bases between them. The CDR3 consists of 12 residues. The CDR3 is CSVEGVEEEQFF. The DNA of the CDR3 is TGCAGCGTTGAAGGTGTCGAGGAAGAGCAGTTCTTC.

The rearrangement joins TRBV20-1 to TRBJ1-1; 8 bases are a match to TRBD1. Germline V gene data show CDR1 as DFQATT and CDR2 as SNEGSKA (reference sequence). J lost 6 bases, V lost 5 bases, and 2 bases had no gene match. The CDR3 covers 11 residues. The CDR3 DNA is TGCAGTGCTGAACAGGGGGCTGAAGCTTTCTTT. It specifies CSAEQGAEAFF.

V and J are TRBV30 and TRBJ1-4; D call uncertain. Germline V lookup: CDR1 GTSNPN, CDR2 SVGIG (reference sequence). This CDR3 has 16 amino acids. Trimming removed 2 bases from V and 7 bases from J, with 20 bases in between. This CDR3 is CAWSFGTGGDGEKLFF. CDR3 DNA: TGTGCCTGGAGTTTCGGCACCGGAGGAGATGGTGAAAAACTGTTTTTT.

The CDR3, as DNA: TGTGCCAGCAGCTTCCAGGGTAGCAATCAGCCCCAGCATTTT. This gives the protein CASSFQGSNQPQHF. This sequence joins TRBV5-6 and TRBJ1-5, with D possibly TRBD1 on 5 matching bases. V was trimmed by 2 bases and J by 0 bases, leaving 6 bases between them. The germline V gene has CDR1 SGHDT and CDR2 YYEEEE. The CDR3 contains 14 residues. The full variable domain, completed using reference TRBV5-6 and TRBJ1-5, is DAGVTQSPTHLIKTRGQQVTLRCSPKSGHDTVSWYQQALGQGPQFIFQYYEEEERQRGNFPDRFSGHQFPNYSSELNVNALLLGDSALYLCASSFQGSNQPQHFGDGTRLSIL.

This chain connects TRBV4-1 to TRBJ2-3; D might be TRBD2 (6 bases). The CDR3 spans 15 residues. Germline V CDR1 and CDR2: MGHRA, YSYEKL. V lost 4 bases and J 0 bases, leaving 11 bases between the germline ends. CDR3 DNA: TGCGCCAGCAGCCCGGGACTTTTTAGCACAGATACGCAGTATTTT. This codes for CASSPGLFSTDTQYF.

The rearrangement joins TRBV11-2 to TRBJ2-7; 9 positions agree with TRBD2. CDR3 length equals 16 residues. Germline V gene sequence: CDR1 SGHAT, CDR2 FQNNGV. The ends lost 1 base at V and 3 bases at J; junction bases unmatched: 7. The CDR3 loop is CASSLVAGAVDYEQYF. In DNA, the CDR3 is TGTGCCAGCAGCTTAGTAGCGGGAGCGGTAGACTACGAGCAGTACTTC.

This sequence joins TRBV27 and TRBJ2-3, with TRBD1 matching 9 bases. Trimming removed 3 bases from V and 13 bases from J; junction bases left unmatched: 8. Per the germline V gene, CDR1 is MNHEY and CDR2 is SMNVEV (reference sequence). This CDR3 is 13 amino acids long. The CDR3 loop is CASSFSPGQGEYF. For the CDR3, the DNA is TGTGCCAGCAGTTTCTCGCCGGGACAGGGCGAGTATTTT.

The chain recombines TRBV11-2 with TRBJ2-7; perhaps TRBD2 as D (5 bases). V dropped 1 base and J dropped 3 bases, with 19 bases sitting between them. Per the germline V gene, CDR1 is SGHAT and CDR2 is FQNNGV. The CDR3 is made up of 17 amino acids. CDR3 amino acids: CASSLGAVSPGLYEQYF. The CDR3 DNA follows: TGTGCCAGCAGCTTAGGGGCGGTCTCTCCCGGACTCTACGAGCAGTACTTC. The variable domain in full, with the rest retrieved from reference TRBV11-2 and TRBJ2-7, is EAGVAQSPRYKIIEKRQSVAFWCNPISGHATLYWYQQILGQGPKLLIQFQNNGVVDDSQLPKDRFSAERLKGVDSTLKIQPAKLEDSAVYLCASSLGAVSPGLYEQYFGPGTRLTVT.

The chain carries TRBV7-9 and TRBJ2-7; 8 bases match TRBD2. The CDR3 spans 13 residues. After removal of 6 bases from V and 3 bases from J, the junction contained 4 bases not matched to a gene. In germline, CDR1 is SEHNR, CDR2 FQNEAQ (reference sequence). Here the CDR3 reads CASRRAGDYEQYF. Written as DNA, the CDR3 is TGTGCCAGCAGACGAGCGGGAGACTACGAGCAGTACTTC.

The chain has TRBV27 and TRBJ2-1; 7 positions match TRBD2. The length of the CDR3 is 14 residues. Germline V gene data show CDR1 as MNHEY and CDR2 as SMNVEV (reference sequence). J lost 2 bases, V lost 3 bases, and 1 base had no gene match. For the CDR3, the DNA is TGTGCCAGCAGTTTTCTAGCGGCCTACAATGAGCAGTTCTTC. Its protein is CASSFLAAYNEQFF.

Comments on this clone: At the DNA level, this CDR3 is encoded by other sequences in the same sample as well. CDR3 sequence (DNA): TGCGCCAGCAGCCACCCAGGGAGCTACGAGCAGTACTTC. Protein: CASSHPGSYEQYF. The chain couples TRBV4-1 to TRBJ2-7; D tentatively reads TRBD1 or TRBD2 (5 bases each). CDR1 MGHRA and CDR2 YSYEKL come from the germline V gene. V lost 3 bases to trimming and J lost 3 bases, with 9 bases between them. The CDR3 totals 13 residues.

The chain links TRBV10-3 to TRBJ2-3; D might be TRBD2 (6 bases). With 2 bases removed from V and 6 bases from J, the gap between germline ends came to 21 bases. This CDR3 region has 17 residues. Germline loops: CDR1 ENHRY, CDR2 SYGVKD. The CDR3 bases are TGTGCCATCAGTGAGAGGGTAGCGGAGTGGGAGTTGGATACGCAGTATTTT. It is translated as CAISERVAEWELDTQYF.

The chain links TRBV29-1 to TRBJ2-7; TRBD2 aligns across 8 bases. The CDR3 has 14 residues. Trimming removed 3 bases from V and 1 base from J; junction bases left unmatched: 5. Germline CDR1 is SQVTM and CDR2 is ANQGSEA. The CDR3 nucleotides are TGCAGCGTTGATCCGGGGGGGAGTTCCTACGAGCAGTACTTC. The encoded protein is CSVDPGGSSYEQYF.

The CDR3 loop reads CASSLLGGDEAFF. As DNA, the CDR3 is TGTGCCAGCAGTTTATTGGGGGGGGATGAAGCTTTCTTT. The rearrangement uses TRBV27 and TRBJ1-1, with a tentative D call TRBD1 (5 bases). This CDR3 contains 13 residues. Germline lookup yields CDR1 MNHEY and CDR2 SMNVEV (reference sequence). Between the trimmed V and J ends, which lost 1 base and 7 bases, there was a span of 10 bases.

The rearrangement links TRBV5-1 to TRBJ2-7; no clear D. CDR3 size: 13 residues. Trimming took off 4 bases at V and 3 bases at J, with 11 bases between the two ends. The V gene's germline CDR1 is SGHRS and CDR2 YFSETQ. CDR3 in DNA: TGCGCCAGCAGCCCGGGTTCCGTCTACGAGCAGTACTTC. As protein: CASSPGSVYEQYF.

The chain combines TRBV29-1 with TRBJ2-7; D not resolved. From germline, CDR1 is SQVTM and CDR2 ANQGSEA. V was trimmed by 5 bases and J by 6 bases, leaving 11 bases between them. The CDR3 runs to 11 residues. The CDR3 sequence is CSVSRAGEQYF. CDR3 in DNA: TGCAGCGTTTCCCGAGCAGGCGAGCAGTACTTC.

The chain employs TRBV28 and TRBJ2-7; D may be TRBD1 (5 bases). Per the germline V gene, CDR1 is MDHEN and CDR2 is SYDVKM. V shed 8 bases and J shed 4 bases, with 18 bases lying between them. The CDR3 has 14 amino acids. CDR3 nucleotides: TGTGCCAGCGGCAACCCCATTGACAGATACGAGCAGTACTTC. This sequence encodes CASGNPIDRYEQYF.

The V gene is TRBV4-3, the J gene TRBJ2-4; a weak D match, TRBD1 (5 bases). This CDR3 has 19 amino acids. In germline, CDR1 is LGHNA, CDR2 YSLEER. The ends were cut back, 0 bases at V and 7 bases at J, with 25 bases in the middle. DNA for the CDR3: TGCGCCAGCAGCCAAGAGGGGCCGTACGGCACTATGGGCGTGAACATTCAGTACTTC. Protein sequence: CASSQEGPYGTMGVNIQYF.

Concerning this clone: Other DNA sequences of this sample code for an identical CDR3. This chain connects TRBV27 to TRBJ1-5; possibly TRBD1 for D (5 bases). The germline gives CDR1 MNHEY, CDR2 SMNVEV (reference sequence). Trimming took 5 bases from V and 0 from J, leaving 11 bases between them. This CDR3 has 15 residues. The DNA of the CDR3 is TGTGCCAGCAGTCCCGGGACTCATAGCAATCAGCCCCAGCATTTT. This encodes CASSPGTHSNQPQHF.

V usage is TRBV27 and J usage is TRBJ1-1; D possibly corresponds to TRBD1 (5 bases). This CDR3 comprises 15 residues. Trimming left V 4 bases short and J 6 bases short, with 18 bases between. The germline gives CDR1 MNHEY, CDR2 SMNVEV (reference sequence). In DNA, the CDR3 is TGTGCCAGCAGTTCATATCTGGGGGTACCGGCTGAAGCTTTCTTT. This translates into CASSSYLGVPAEAFF.

Only one count was recorded for this clone. This chain connects TRBV5-6 to TRBJ2-3; D gene ambiguous. There are 13 residues in the CDR3. CDR1 and CDR2 (germline): SGHDT, YYEEEE. The V gene lost 1 base and the J gene lost 2 bases, with 5 bases spanning the gap. Here the CDR3 DNA reads TGTGCCAGCAGCTTGATGGACACAGATACGCAGTATTTT. Residues: CASSLMDTDTQYF. Full variable domain (missing parts from reference TRBV5-6 and TRBJ2-3): DAGVTQSPTHLIKTRGQQVTLRCSPKSGHDTVSWYQQALGQGPQFIFQYYEEEERQRGNFPDRFSGHQFPNYSSELNVNALLLGDSALYLCASSLMDTDTQYFGPGTRLTVL.

This sequence joins TRBV6-1 and TRBJ1-2, with TRBD1 as a possible D gene (6 bases). V dropped 3 bases and J dropped 8 bases, with 19 bases sitting between them. Germline-derived CDR1 and CDR2 are MNHNS and SASEGT. The CDR3 runs 15 residues. The CDR3 here is CASSDDVTGWSGYTF. The CDR3 nucleotides read TGTGCCAGCAGTGATGATGTAACAGGGTGGAGCGGCTACACCTTC.

The chain carries TRBV5-6 and TRBJ2-2; D might be TRBD1 (5 bases). This CDR3 has 16 amino acids. Germline V gives CDR1 SGHDT, CDR2 YYEEEE. With 0 bases removed from V and 7 bases from J, the gap between germline ends came to 16 bases. CDR3 sequence (DNA): TGTGCCAGCAGCTTGGCCTGGCAGGGCGAAATCGGGGAGCTGTTTTTT. It yields the protein CASSLAWQGEIGELFF. Full variable domain (missing parts from reference TRBV5-6 and TRBJ2-2): DAGVTQSPTHLIKTRGQQVTLRCSPKSGHDTVSWYQQALGQGPQFIFQYYEEEERQRGNFPDRFSGHQFPNYSSELNVNALLLGDSALYLCASSLAWQGEIGELFFGEGSRLTVL.

The chain joins TRBV6-1 to TRBJ1-4; 7 nucleotides line up with TRBD1. In germline, CDR1 is MNHNS, CDR2 SASEGT. V lost 6 bases and J lost 5; bases outside the gene matches: 9. The CDR3 extends over 15 amino acids. The CDR3 DNA is TGTGCCAGCAGCCGCCGGGACAGCTCAAATGAAAAACTGTTTTTT. Its translation is CASSRRDSSNEKLFF.

V usage is TRBV6-1 and J usage is TRBJ2-1; tentatively, D is TRBD2 (5 bases). CDR3 length equals 14 residues. Trimming removed 2 bases from V and 4 bases from J, with 9 bases in between. The germline V gene encodes CDR1 MNHNS and CDR2 SASEGT. CDR3 protein: CASSELAGYNEQFF. Here the CDR3 DNA reads TGTGCCAGCAGTGAACTTGCGGGTTACAATGAGCAGTTCTTC.

V gene TRBV20-1 combines with J gene TRBJ2-1; no firm D call. V shed 6 bases and J shed 5 bases, with 5 bases lying between them. The CDR3 sequence is 10 residues long. The germline V gene encodes CDR1 DFQATT and CDR2 SNEGSKA (reference sequence). CDR3 coding DNA: TGCAGTGCCCTTAACAATGAGCAGTTCTTC. It encodes CSALNNEQFF.

The chain has TRBV29-1 and TRBJ1-2; no reliable D call. This CDR3 contains 10 residues. With 6 bases removed from V and 6 bases from J, the gap between germline ends came to 8 bases. Germline V gives CDR1 SQVTM, CDR2 ANQGSEA. The CDR3 protein is CSVFRDGYTF. The CDR3 nucleotides are TGCAGCGTCTTCAGAGATGGCTACACCTTC.